The 15 T cell receptor beta chains in this list originate from one sample, sequenced in a study of T cells in localized non-small cell lung cancer. Assay: immunoSEQ multiplex PCR; the TCRdb copy retains only in-frame clones and omits some. The sample lists thousands of clones, around a third occurring once. The sample here was lung tumor tissue, taken before any cancer treatment. The receptors derive from a male donor aged 60 or older with stage III lung adenocarcinoma.

The chain uses TRBV2 and TRBJ2-5, with 7 bases fitting TRBD2. The CDR3 is 13 amino acids. The germline gives CDR1 SNHLY, CDR2 FYNNEI. The V and J ends lost 11 bases and 6 bases, in that order; junction bases with no gene match: 12. In nucleotides, the CDR3 is TGTGCCCGCAACCGGGGGGTTGACAAGACCCAGTACTTC. It encodes CARNRGVDKTQYF.

This clone is medium-sized by share. This chain connects TRBV6-8 to TRBJ2-7; 7 positions agree with TRBD2. V lost 5 bases, J lost 3 bases, and 4 bases stayed unmatched. CDR3 size: 13 residues. Germline V gives CDR1 MNHGY, CDR2 SAAAGT. DNA for the CDR3: TGTGCCAGCAGTAGCGGGAACCTCTACGAGCAGTACTTC. As protein: CASSSGNLYEQYF.

The chain joins TRBV6-8 to TRBJ1-1, with D maybe TRBD1 (6 bases). The germline CDR1 and CDR2 sequences are MNHGY and SAAAGT. V lost 8 bases and J 7 bases, leaving 17 bases between the germline ends. CDR3 length: 13 amino acids. CDR3 bases: TGTGCCAGCTGGTACAGGGAGGGGGTTGAAGCTTTCTTT. It specifies CASWYREGVEAFF.

This clone was seen only a few times. The chain recombines TRBV4-1 with TRBJ1-2; D is undetermined. V shed 0 bases and J shed 4 bases, with 15 bases lying between them. Germline CDR1 is MGHRA and CDR2 is YSYEKL. CDR3 length: 16 amino acids. The CDR3 reads CASSQEGRSPSYGYTF. The CDR3 nucleotides read TGCGCCAGCAGCCAAGAAGGGCGTTCCCCCTCCTATGGCTACACCTTC.

This clone has a count of ten or more. The chain combines TRBV7-5 with TRBJ1-5. TRBV7-5 constitutes a pseudogene. CDR3 length: 14 amino acids. The CDR3 loop reads CASSFRVSGQPQHF. The CDR3 DNA reads as TGTGCCAGCAGCTTCCGGGTATCAGGACAGCCCCAGCATTTT.

This chain uses TRBV30 with TRBJ1-3; 7 bases agree with TRBD1. Germline-derived CDR1 and CDR2 are GTSNPN and SVGIG (reference sequence). V lost 6 bases and J lost 4; bases outside the gene matches: 6. This CDR3 spans 13 amino acids. The CDR3 region is CACGDSSGNTIYF. The CDR3 DNA reads as TGTGCCTGTGGGGACAGCAGCGGAAACACCATATATTTT.

There are a few counts of this clone. The rearrangement uses TRBV27 and TRBJ1-2, with a tentative D call TRBD1 (6 bases). The V gene's germline CDR1 is MNHEY and CDR2 SMNVEV (reference sequence). V was pared by 6 bases and J by 1 base, with 15 bases between. This CDR3 has 15 residues. In nucleotides, the CDR3 is TGTGCCAGCAGACCCGGACAGCTACTTAACTATGGCTACACCTTC. The encoded protein is CASRPGQLLNYGYTF.

The chain has TRBV19 and TRBJ1-5; the D gene is possibly TRBD1 (6 bases). V was cut by 3 bases and J by 1 base, with 16 bases left in between. The CDR3 is 17 residues long. The germline V gene encodes CDR1 LNHDA and CDR2 SQIVND (reference sequence). The CDR3 here is CASSIATQGKSNQPQHF. The CDR3 DNA is TGTGCCAGTAGTATCGCCACACAGGGTAAAAGCAATCAGCCCCAGCATTTT.

Within the sample, this clone is medium-sized (0.01 to 0.1%). The rearrangement joins TRBV9 to TRBJ1-1, with D unresolved. Germline lookup yields CDR1 SGDLS and CDR2 YYNGEE. The CDR3 covers 15 residues. V lost 0 bases to trimming and J lost 0 bases, with 9 bases between them. In nucleotides, the CDR3 is TGTGCCAGCAGCGTAGAGGGCGCGATGAACACTGAAGCTTTCTTT. It yields the protein CASSVEGAMNTEAFF.

The gene calls are TRBV11-3 and TRBJ2-1; a possible D gene is TRBD2 (5 bases). This CDR3 is 16 amino acids long. Germline V gene data show CDR1 as SGHNT and CDR2 as YENEEA. Trimming stripped 2 bases from V and 1 base from J, with 12 bases between. The CDR3: CASSLMRVGSYNEQFF. The CDR3 DNA follows: TGTGCCAGCAGCTTAATGCGGGTAGGTTCCTACAATGAGCAGTTCTTC.

A few counts support this clone. The chain carries TRBV7-1 and TRBJ1-3; possibly TRBD1 for D (6 bases). TRBV7-1 is labeled an ORF, and its function is uncertain. This CDR3 spans 16 amino acids. Between the trimmed V and J ends, which lost 5 bases and 0 bases, there was a span of 14 bases. The CDR3 reads CASSVKTGNSGNTIYF. The CDR3 DNA sequence: TGTGCCAGCAGCGTAAAAACAGGGAACTCTGGAAACACCATATATTTT.

This sequence joins TRBV29-1 and TRBJ1-2; a weak D match, TRBD1 (5 bases). Trimming cost V 8 bases and J 4 bases, with 26 bases left between them. CDR1 and CDR2 (germline): SQVTM, ANQGSEA. The CDR3 has 16 residues. The CDR3 here is CSSYGLLGLITYGYTF. The CDR3, as DNA: TGCAGCTCTTACGGACTATTGGGACTGATTACCTATGGCTACACCTTC.

CDR3: CASRLWADTGELFF. In nucleotides, the CDR3 is TGTGCCAGCAGGCTCTGGGCCGACACCGGGGAGCTGTTTTTT. J is TRBJ2-2 and V is TRBV28; no clear D. This CDR3 has 14 residues. Germline CDR1 is MDHEN and CDR2 is SYDVKM. V lost 6 bases and J lost 3, with 11 bases in between.

In nucleotides, the CDR3 is TGTGCCAGCAGCGTCGGGACTAGCAATGAGCAGTTCTTC. It translates to CASSVGTSNEQFF. The V and J genes are TRBV9 and TRBJ2-1; the match to TRBD2 covers 8 bases. The CDR3 loop spans 13 amino acids. J was trimmed by 6 bases and V by 2 bases; bases with no gene match: 1. The germline gives CDR1 SGDLS, CDR2 YYNGEE.

V usage is TRBV19 and J usage is TRBJ1-4, with TRBD1 as a possible D gene (5 bases). Germline CDR1 LNHDA, CDR2 SQIVND (reference sequence). The CDR3 contains 12 residues. The V end lost 6 bases, the J end lost 7 bases, and 9 bases lay between the germline ends. The CDR3 DNA reads TGTGCCAGTAGCTGGGACCGTGAAAAACTGTTTTTT. It translates to CASSWDREKLFF.